This TCR beta chain is from a study of blood T cell repertoires in COVID-19. Study as a whole: Some COVID-19 samples were acute and others convalescent; all came from the United States, Italy and Spain. Sources were T cells, B-cell-depleted T cells, or PBMCs; the material itself was cDNA or gDNA.

V was clipped by 2 bases and J by 2 bases; unmatched bases: 8. This CDR3 contains 16 residues. Germline V lookup: CDR1 SGHRS, CDR2 YFSETQ. TCRdb's copy holds only in-frame clones and misses some; the assay was immunoSEQ multiplex PCR. The data contain around 280,000 clones, around nine tenths of them singletons. The sequence was obtained from a man between 65 and 79 years old with acute or convalescent COVID-19. This sequence joins TRBV5-1 and TRBJ1-1; 8 nucleotides match TRBD1. The sample was peripheral blood. CDR3 coding DNA: TGCGCCAGCAGCTTTTTCGGCGGACAGGGAAACACTGAAGCTTTCTTT. This sequence encodes CASSFFGGQGNTEAFF.